One sample yielded the 13 T cell receptor beta chains listed below, sequenced in a study of molecular identifiers for immune sequencing clone quantification. MiXCR was run by TCRdb on the PCR reads, yielding one entry per CDR3 protein. The sample shows more than 250,000 distinct CDR3 sequences, 20% to 25% of them seen only once. Sequences were obtained from naive CD8+ T cells from blood, with Jurkat cell RNA spiked in. Subset indicated: FACS-sorted CD8+CD4-CCR7+CD45RA+ naive T cells. Receptors originate from a human donor in good health. Some libraries in this study had Jurkat cell RNA spiked in.

This rearrangement joins TRBV20-1 to TRBJ2-3; 7 bases map to TRBD2. Germline V gives CDR1 DFQATT, CDR2 SNEGSKA (reference sequence). V lost 2 bases, J lost 7 bases, and 6 bases stayed unmatched. CDR3 size: 13 residues. The CDR3 region is CSARLAGVHTQYF. The CDR3 DNA reads as TGCAGTGCTAGACTCGCGGGAGTACATACGCAGTATTTT.

Regarding this clonotype: An end of the junction does not agree with germline; a read error may underlie this. The rearrangement uses TRBV20-1 and TRBJ2-7; 8 nucleotides line up with TRBD1. CDR1 and CDR2 (germline): DFQATT, SNEGSKA (reference sequence). This CDR3 comprises 13 residues. CDR3 residues: CSARDRVPYGQYF. CDR3 nucleotides: TGCAGTGCTAGGGACAGGGTACCCTACGGGCAGTACTTC.

This clonotype was observed at least ten times. The chain carries TRBV7-2 and TRBJ2-1, with D hard to call. The V gene's germline CDR1 is SGHTA and CDR2 FQGNSA. V lost 1 base to trimming and J lost 0 bases, with 13 bases between them. There are 17 residues in the CDR3. CDR3 in amino acids: CASSLVLATSSYNEQFF. CDR3 DNA sequence: TGTGCCAGCAGCTTAGTTTTAGCTACAAGCTCCTACAATGAGCAGTTCTTC.

To note about this clonotype: A single base separates this from a much larger clone, so it may be a read error. The chain has TRBV7-8 and TRBJ2-1, with D unclear. The CDR3 has 13 amino acids. Germline V gene data show CDR1 as SGHVS and CDR2 as FQNEAQ. The chain's CDR3 is CASSLAKHNERFF. CDR3 bases: TGTGCCAGCAGCTTAGCCAAACACAATGAGCGGTTCTTC.

The chain combines TRBV5-4 with TRBJ2-3, with 12 bases fitting TRBD1. V dropped 6 bases and J dropped 4; count of bases not matched to a gene: 9. This CDR3 region has 16 residues. CDR1 SGHNT and CDR2 YYREEE come from the germline V gene (reference sequence). CDR3 residues: CASNVTGTGGSDTQYF. CDR3 coding DNA: TGTGCCAGCAACGTGACCGGGACAGGGGGCTCAGATACGCAGTATTTT.

This clonotype was picked up many times. The V call is TRBV27, the J call TRBJ2-7, with D possibly being TRBD2 (5 bases). V was trimmed by 6 bases and J by 1 base, leaving 16 bases between them. Germline CDR1 MNHEY, CDR2 SMNVEV (reference sequence). CDR3 length: 15 amino acids. The CDR3 DNA is TGTGCCAGCAGAATATCCGGGGTCGCGTCCTACGAGCAGTACTTC. This translates into CASRISGVASYEQYF.

This clonotype was recorded a few times. This chain connects TRBV6-5 to TRBJ2-1; the D gene is possibly TRBD2 (5 bases). Trimming cost V 7 bases and J 7 bases, with 23 bases left between them. The germline V gene encodes CDR1 MNHEY and CDR2 SVGAGI. The CDR3 extends over 16 amino acids. Here the CDR3 reads CASTSPAGVIENEQFF. The CDR3 DNA is TGTGCCAGCACCTCCCCGGCGGGCGTGATCGAGAATGAGCAGTTCTTC.

The V and J genes are TRBV20-1 and TRBJ1-2; 9 bases align to TRBD1. Looked up from germline, CDR1 is DFQATT and CDR2 is SNEGSKA (reference sequence). The length of the CDR3 is 14 residues. With V trimmed by 5 bases and J by 4 bases, 8 bases remained unmatched. The CDR3 DNA reads TGCAGTGCTGGTTGGGACAGGGCGGTCTATGGCTACACCTTC. Protein: CSAGWDRAVYGYTF.

The sample holds a few counts of this clonotype. The rearrangement joins TRBV4-3 to TRBJ2-7; D is unresolved. With 0 bases removed from V and 4 bases from J, the gap between germline ends came to 13 bases. The CDR3 spans 15 residues. Germline V gives CDR1 LGHNA, CDR2 YSLEER. CDR3 sequence (DNA): TGCGCCAGCAGCCAAGATCGGGCTAGTATATACGAGCAGTACTTC. This sequence encodes CASSQDRASIYEQYF.

This clonotype was counted ten times or more. The gene calls are TRBV5-6 and TRBJ1-1; 7 positions agree with TRBD1. With 4 bases clipped from V and 3 bases from J, the junction kept 3 bases outside the gene matches. Per the germline V gene, CDR1 is SGHDT and CDR2 is YYEEEE. The CDR3 spans 13 residues. CDR3 protein: CASSPQGYTEAFF. In DNA, the CDR3 is TGTGCCAGCAGCCCACAGGGGTACACTGAAGCTTTCTTT.

This clonotype has only a few counts. This chain connects TRBV7-2 to TRBJ2-3; D may match TRBD1 or TRBD2 (6 bases each). CDR1 and CDR2 from the germline V gene are SGHTA and FQGNSA. The V end lost 4 bases, the J end lost 2 bases, and 16 bases lay between the germline ends. The CDR3 contains 16 residues. The CDR3 DNA reads as TGTGCCAGCAGCTCTCCTCCAGGGGACTTCACAGATACGCAGTATTTT. The encoded protein is CASSSPPGDFTDTQYF.

This clonotype was counted many times. The V call is TRBV19, the J call TRBJ1-1; unclear D gene. Trimming cost V 5 bases and J 7 bases, with 14 bases left between them. The CDR3 loop spans 13 amino acids. Germline assignment: CDR1 LNHDA and CDR2 SQIVND (reference sequence). CDR3 residues: CASSLTDRNEAFF. The CDR3 bases are TGTGCCAGTAGTCTAACGGACCGTAATGAAGCTTTCTTT.

This clonotype was detected many times. The rearrangement joins TRBV7-8 to TRBJ1-5; the match to TRBD1 covers 10 bases. The CDR3 covers 15 residues. The germline V gene encodes CDR1 SGHVS and CDR2 FQNEAQ. V dropped 6 bases and J dropped 2; count of bases not matched to a gene: 4. DNA of the CDR3: TGTGCCAGCAGTCAGACAGGGGGCGGCAATCAGCCCCAGCATTTT. This encodes CASSQTGGGNQPQHF. Filled out from reference TRBV7-8 and TRBJ1-5, the complete variable domain reads GAGVSQSPRYKVAKRGQDVALRCDPISGHVSLFWYQQALGQGPEFLTYFQNEAQLDKSGLPSDRFFAERPEGSVSTLKIQRTQQEDSAVYLCASSQTGGGNQPQHFGDGTRLSIL.